A single sample is the source of the 28 T cell receptor beta chains below, sequenced in a study of regulatory T cells in long-lasting Graves disease. Building the TCR beta libraries relied on iRepertoire HTBI primers, and CDR3 regions underwent Arm-PCR. TCRdb ran MiXCR on the multiplex PCR reads and lists one entry per CDR3 protein. The sample shows 500,000 to 700,000 distinct CDR3 sequences, roughly 16% of them seen only once. Time point specified: newly diagnosed GD, antithyroid drugs for less than 3 months. From RNA extracted from PBMCs, the TCR library was made. These same data were also listed under a study on T cells in Graves' hyperthyroidism and ophthalmopathy.

The sample was peripheral blood mononuclear cells (PBMCs), taken at new diagnosis, from a patient treated with antithyroid drugs. Receptor source: a woman aged 25 to 39 with Graves disease.

The rearrangement joins TRBV7-8 to TRBJ2-1; TRBD2 matches 8 bases. Germline CDR1 is SGHVS and CDR2 is FQNEAQ. J lost 4 bases, V lost 1 base, and 6 bases had no gene match. The CDR3 contains 16 residues. The CDR3 region is CASSLVTGGPYNEQFF. In DNA form, the CDR3 reads TGTGCCAGCAGCTTAGTGACGGGAGGGCCTTACAATGAGCAGTTCTTC.

V is TRBV4-1 and J is TRBJ1-5, with D perhaps matching TRBD1 (5 bases). Germline CDR1 MGHRA, CDR2 YSYEKL. This CDR3 contains 17 residues. Trimming took 4 bases from V and 0 from J, leaving 16 bases between them. CDR3 sequence: CASSRSEGLYSNQPQHF. The CDR3 DNA reads TGCGCCAGCAGCCGCTCGGAGGGGTTATATAGCAATCAGCCCCAGCATTTT.

V and J are TRBV20-1 and TRBJ2-1, with TRBD2 matching 8 bases. Trimming cost V 5 bases and J 5 bases; bases outside gene matches: 8. This CDR3 has 14 amino acids. Per the germline V gene, CDR1 is DFQATT and CDR2 is SNEGSKA (reference sequence). CDR3 sequence (DNA): TGCAGTGCTCCGAGCGGGAGCCTTAACAATGAGCAGTTCTTC. Translated, it gives CSAPSGSLNNEQFF.

At least ten counts were recorded for this clonotype. The chain has TRBV28 and TRBJ2-7; possible D gene TRBD1, 5 bases. The V gene lost 4 bases and the J gene lost 2 bases, with 12 bases spanning the gap. The CDR3 is made up of 14 amino acids. Germline CDR1 and CDR2: MDHEN and SYDVKM. The CDR3 reads CASSSLGRTYEQYF. The CDR3, as DNA: TGTGCCAGCAGTTCCTTGGGGCGCACCTACGAGCAGTACTTC.

This clonotype was observed many times. The chain couples TRBV6-2 or TRBV6-3 to TRBJ2-3; 8 bases agree with TRBD2. Trimming at V came to 8 bases and at J to 3 bases, leaving 7 bases not matched to a gene. This CDR3 spans 14 amino acids. Per the germline V gene, CDR1 is MNHEY and CDR2 is SVGEGT. CDR3 bases: TGTGCCAGCCTATTAGCGGGGATAACAGATACGCAGTATTTT. It translates to CASLLAGITDTQYF.

In its sample, this clonotype was seen many times. This chain links TRBV5-4 with TRBJ2-5, with D unresolved. Germline CDR1 and CDR2: SGHNT and YYREEE (reference sequence). V was trimmed by 0 bases and J by 0 bases, leaving 9 bases between them. CDR3 size: 15 residues. As DNA, the CDR3 is TGTGCCAGCAGCTTGGCGGCGCGGCACCAAGAGACCCAGTACTTC. It codes for CASSLAARHQETQYF.

Concerning this clonotype: This could be a read error, since a much larger clone is one nucleotide away. The rearrangement links TRBV29-1 to TRBJ2-3; TRBD1 matches 8 bases. V gave up 6 bases and J gave up 8 bases; unmatched junction bases: 10. Per germline, CDR1 SQVTM and CDR2 ANQGSEA. The CDR3 spans 13 residues. DNA for the CDR3: TGCAGCGTAAGACAGGGGCCGTCAGGTACGCAGTATTTT. This gives the protein CSVRQGPSGTQYF.

This clonotype was seen many times. The rearrangement joins TRBV30 to TRBJ1-1, with D perhaps TRBD1 (5 bases). The ends were cut back, 4 bases at V and 3 bases at J, with 18 bases in the middle. Looked up from germline, CDR1 is GTSNPN and CDR2 is SVGIG (reference sequence). The CDR3 is 15 residues long. The CDR3 nucleotides are TGTGCCTGGAAGAGCAGGGTTCGTTATGACACTGAAGCTTTCTTT. Translation gives CAWKSRVRYDTEAFF.

This clonotype was observed at least ten times. The V and J genes are TRBV28 and TRBJ2-5; TRBD1 matches at 7 bases. V lost 4 bases to trimming and J lost 1 base; unmatched junction nucleotides: 15. CDR3 length: 18 residues. Germline CDR1 reads MDHEN; CDR2 reads SYDVKM. DNA of the CDR3: TGTGCCAGCAGTTGGAGTTCAGGCACACAGGGGATCCAAGAGACCCAGTACTTC. Residues: CASSWSSGTQGIQETQYF.

This clonotype was observed at least ten times. The CDR3 DNA reads TGCAGTGCTAGAGAGACCCAGGGGGCTGACTACACCTTC. Protein sequence: CSARETQGADYTF. The rearrangement links TRBV20-1 to TRBJ1-2; 8 nucleotides align to TRBD1. Germline-derived CDR1 and CDR2 are DFQATT and SNEGSKA (reference sequence). The CDR3 has 13 amino acids. Unmatched junction bases numbered 7, after V lost 0 bases and J lost 10 bases.

This clonotype was counted a few times. This rearrangement joins TRBV20-1 to TRBJ2-1; TRBD1 matches 7 bases. CDR1 and CDR2 (germline): DFQATT, SNEGSKA (reference sequence). V was clipped by 6 bases and J by 0 bases; unmatched bases: 8. CDR3 length: 15 amino acids. CDR3 nucleotide sequence: TGCAGTGCACAATCCCGGGACAGCTCCTACAATGAGCAGTTCTTC. It translates to CSAQSRDSSYNEQFF.

In its sample, this clonotype was seen many times. The rearrangement links TRBV5-1 to TRBJ1-4; D possibly corresponds to TRBD1 (6 bases). The ends were cut back, 4 bases at V and 5 bases at J, with 15 bases in the middle. Germline V CDR1 and CDR2: SGHRS, YFSETQ. The CDR3 totals 15 residues. This CDR3 is CASSTIRGANEKLFF. CDR3 bases: TGCGCCAGCAGCACCATACGGGGGGCGAATGAAAAACTGTTTTTT.

This clonotype has a handful of counts. This rearrangement joins TRBV18 to TRBJ2-1; D possibly corresponds to TRBD2 (5 bases). V shed 6 bases and J shed 5 bases, with 14 bases lying between them. CDR3 size: 14 residues. The germline V gene encodes CDR1 KGHSH and CDR2 LQKENI. The CDR3 DNA reads TGTGCCAGCTCCGGAAGCGGCACTAACAATGAGCAGTTCTTC. It translates to CASSGSGTNNEQFF.

This rearrangement joins TRBV30 to TRBJ1-1; D is unresolved. V dropped 5 bases and J dropped 1 base, with 17 bases sitting between them. Germline CDR1 is GTSNPN and CDR2 is SVGIG (reference sequence). There are 15 residues in the CDR3. The CDR3 bases are TGTGCCTGGGGCCTTTTGGACGGCCGGAACACTGAAGCTTTCTTT. This codes for CAWGLLDGRNTEAFF.

The chain is built from TRBV5-4 and TRBJ1-2; the D gene is possibly TRBD1 (5 bases). V lost 0 bases and J 12 bases, leaving 12 bases between the germline ends. CDR1 is SGHNT and CDR2 is YYREEE in the germline V gene (reference sequence). This CDR3 region has 12 residues. The CDR3 region has the DNA TGTGCCAGCAGCTTGGGGACCGGGACTAACACCTTC. Translating it yields CASSLGTGTNTF.

Concerning this clonotype itself: A read error may explain this, as a much larger clone is one base away. V and J are TRBV7-9 and TRBJ2-1; TRBD2 aligns across 13 bases. This CDR3 spans 15 amino acids. The germline CDR1 and CDR2 sequences are SEHNR and FQNEAQ (reference sequence). This chain's CDR3 is CASSSGLAGANEHFF. The DNA of the CDR3 is TGTGCCAGCAGCTCCGGACTAGCGGGAGCAAATGAGCATTTCTTC.

This clonotype was observed at least ten times. The CDR3 reads CASSLQTRHEQFF. As DNA, the CDR3 is TGCGCCAGCAGCCTCCAGACTAGACATGAGCAGTTCTTC. The chain combines TRBV5-1 with TRBJ2-1; TRBD2 is a possible D gene (6 bases). The V end was cut by 4 bases, the J end by 8 bases, with 13 bases between. The CDR3 sequence is 13 residues long. Germline V gives CDR1 SGHRS, CDR2 YFSETQ.

This clonotype appeared many times. This chain links TRBV11-2 with TRBJ2-2; 15 bases map to TRBD2. The V and J ends lost 8 bases and 4 bases, in that order; junction bases with no gene match: 8. This CDR3 contains 17 residues. The V gene's germline CDR1 is SGHAT and CDR2 FQNNGV. The CDR3 sequence is CASSRTSGRVGTGELFF. In DNA, the CDR3 is TGTGCCAGCTCGCGGACTAGCGGGAGGGTGGGCACCGGGGAGCTGTTTTTT.

In this sample, this clonotype turned up a few times. The rearrangement links TRBV15 to TRBJ2-1; the match to TRBD2 covers 9 bases. CDR1 is LNHNV, CDR2 YYDKDF, per germline (reference sequence). J gave up 9 bases and V 3 bases, and 3 bases lay outside the gene matches. The CDR3 has 13 amino acids. The CDR3 is CATSSLLAGEQFF. In nucleotides, the CDR3 is TGTGCCACCAGCAGTTTACTAGCGGGTGAGCAGTTCTTC.

This clonotype was observed a handful of times. One end of the junction varies from germline; a read error may be responsible. The V and J genes are TRBV28 and TRBJ2-5, with D hard to call. The J call could be wrong; TRBJ2-1 is a better fit for the DNA end. The CDR3 sequence is 12 residues long. From germline, CDR1 is MDHEN and CDR2 SYDVKM. As DNA, the CDR3 is TGTGCCAGCAGTTCATCCTCCAATGAGCAGTTCTTC. Its protein is CASSSSSNEQFF.

In its sample, this clonotype was seen a few times. V is TRBV11-2 and J is TRBJ2-1; 9 bases agree with TRBD2. Germline assignment: CDR1 SGHAT and CDR2 FQNNGV. Trimming at V came to 5 bases and at J to 8 bases, leaving 16 bases not matched to a gene. The CDR3 has 17 residues. In nucleotides, the CDR3 is TGTGCCAGCAGCCAATTGGGAGGGGCGGGAGGGCCGTATGAGCAGTTCTTC. Protein product: CASSQLGGAGGPYEQFF.

The sample holds a few counts of this clonotype. The chain is built from TRBV27 and TRBJ2-7; a weak D match, TRBD1 (6 bases). Germline V gene lookup returns CDR1 MNHEY and CDR2 SMNVEV (reference sequence). This CDR3 region has 14 residues. Trimming shortened V by 4 bases and J by 4 bases, and 14 bases separated the two germline ends. The CDR3 reads CASSSYLQGYEQYF. The CDR3 DNA reads as TGTGCCAGCAGTTCCTACCTACAGGGTTACGAGCAGTACTTC.

This clonotype was seen repeatedly, ten times or more. The chain carries TRBV20-1 and TRBJ2-7; D call uncertain. The CDR3 runs to 14 residues. Germline V gene sequence: CDR1 DFQATT, CDR2 SNEGSKA (reference sequence). V was trimmed by 6 bases and J by 4 bases, leaving 19 bases between them. CDR3 sequence: CSANRFTFTYEQYF. CDR3 DNA: TGCAGTGCGAACCGCTTCACCTTTACTTACGAGCAGTACTTC.

Concerning this clonotype: This clone may be a read error of a much larger clone one base away. The V and J genes are TRBV6-2 or TRBV6-3 and TRBJ1-1; D possibly corresponds to TRBD1 (5 bases). V gave up 6 bases and J gave up 10 bases, with 15 bases separating them. This CDR3 is built from 12 residues. Germline V gene data show CDR1 as MNHEY and CDR2 as SVGEGT. CDR3 region: CASSLSAGVAFF. CDR3 coding DNA: TGTGCCAGCAGCCTCTCTGCGGGGGTAGCTTTCTTT.

This clonotype was counted many times. This chain links TRBV11-2 with TRBJ2-7; D possibly corresponds to TRBD2 (5 bases). The V end was cut by 5 bases, the J end by 6 bases, with 8 bases between. The germline V gene encodes CDR1 SGHAT and CDR2 FQNNGV. The CDR3 loop spans 11 amino acids. The CDR3 is CASSRSVEQYF. The CDR3 bases are TGTGCCAGCAGCCGTAGCGTCGAGCAGTACTTC.

This clonotype was seen at least ten times. The chain has TRBV11-1 and TRBJ2-7; D is perhaps TRBD1 (5 bases). CDR1 and CDR2 from the germline V gene are SGHAT and FQDESV (reference sequence). The V end lost 2 bases, the J end lost 3 bases, and 11 bases lay between the germline ends. The CDR3 loop spans 14 amino acids. This CDR3 is CASSLIPGNYEQYF. DNA of the CDR3: TGTGCCAGCAGCTTAATACCAGGGAACTACGAGCAGTACTTC.

This clonotype was picked up a small number of times. A clone one base away is much larger, so this may be a read error. V is TRBV2 and J is TRBJ2-1; the D gene is possibly TRBD1 (5 bases). Germline CDR1 and CDR2: SNHLY and FYNNEI. The CDR3 is 15 amino acids. This chain's CDR3 is CASSDSRELYNGQFF. DNA of the CDR3: TGTGCCAGCAGCGACAGCAGGGAACTCTACAATGGGCAGTTCTTC.

The chain links TRBV27 to TRBJ1-5; D perhaps matches TRBD1 (5 bases). V gave up 6 bases and J gave up 0 bases, with 15 bases separating them. CDR3 length equals 16 residues. Germline loops: CDR1 MNHEY, CDR2 SMNVEV (reference sequence). CDR3 sequence reads: CASRPTGGASNQPQHF. CDR3 in DNA: TGTGCCAGCAGGCCCACAGGAGGGGCTAGCAATCAGCCCCAGCATTTT.